These T cell receptor beta chains were read from a single sample in a study of cytomegalovirus exposure and HLA in healthy donors. TCRdb keeps only in-frame clones here, not all; method: immunoSEQ multiplex PCR. The table records over 120,000 clones, over 80% of them present only once. The source material was PBMCs. The receptors originated from a woman aged 25 to 45 in good health and CMV-seronegative. Both conserved end residues are part of each CDR3. D genes are given only for firm matches. Some rows have no size entry. The others give once, few or many, or a class for an expanded clone.

J gene | clone size | V gene | D gene | CDR3 DNA | CDR3 protein
TRBJ2-1 | - | TRBV19 | TRBD2 | TGTGCCAGTAGCCAACGGGGACTAGGCCACAATGAGCAGTTCTTC | CASSQRGLGHNEQFF
TRBJ1-1 | few | TRBV30 | TRBD1 | TGTGCCTGGAGTCCACTGGGACAGGGGGCTGCTGAAGCTTTCTTT | CAWSPLGQGAAEAFF
TRBJ2-3 | - | TRBV4-2 | TRBD2 | TGTGCCAGCTCATTCGGGAGGCATTCAGATACGCAGTATTTT | CASSFGRHSDTQYF
TRBJ2-5 | - | TRBV7-2 | - | TGTGCCAGCAGTCAAAACAGGGGGGCGACCCCAGGGACTATGGGGACCCAGTACTTC | CASSQNRGATPGTMGTQYF
TRBJ2-1 | - | TRBV25-1 | - | TGTGCCAGCAGTAAATGGGGCCGTGAGCAGTTCTTC | CASSKWGREQFF
TRBJ2-1 | - | TRBV7-2 | TRBD1 | TGTGCCAGCAGCCGCCGGGACAGGGGATCCTTCGCCTACAATGAGCAGTTCTTC | CASSRRDRGSFAYNEQFF
TRBJ2-7 | - | TRBV18 | - | TGTGCCAGCTCACCAGGGACACGACCTTACGAGCAGTACTTC | CASSPGTRPYEQYF
TRBJ2-1 | - | TRBV30 | TRBD2 | TGTGCCTGGAGTGTAGGACTAGCGGGAAATGAGCAGTTCTTC | CAWSVGLAGNEQFF
TRBJ1-4 | - | TRBV5-3 | TRBD1 | TGTGCCAGAAGCCCGGACAGGACGTCCTCTGAAAAACTGTTTTTT | CARSPDRTSSEKLFF
TRBJ1-6 | - | TRBV5-4 | - | TGTGCCAGCAGCACAAGGACTGTCTCTAATTCACCCCTCCACTTT | CASSTRTVSNSPLHF
TRBJ2-7 | - | TRBV7-8 | - | TGTGCCAGCAGCTTCGGAGACAGCTTCTACGAGCAGTACTTC | CASSFGDSFYEQYF
TRBJ2-3 | - | TRBV4-3 | TRBD2 | TGCGCCAGCAGCCCGGGACTAGCGGGGCTGGATACGCAGTATTTT | CASSPGLAGLDTQYF
TRBJ1-4 | - | TRBV18 | - | TGTGCCAGCTCATCGCGGGCCGAGGAGAGCTACGAAAAACTGTTTTTT | CASSSRAEESYEKLFF
TRBJ1-1 | few | TRBV6-1 | - | TGTGCCAGCAGTGAAGAAGGGGGAGTCACTGAAGCTTTCTTT | CASSEEGGVTEAFF
TRBJ2-1 | - | TRBV5-1 | - | TGCGCCAGCAGCTTGTTCGGGGAGAGATCAAGGAATGAGCAGTTCTTC | CASSLFGERSRNEQFF
TRBJ2-7 | - | TRBV7-9 | - | TGTGCCAGCAGCTTAGAGGGGGGGGACCTAGCGAGAACCTACGAGCAGTACTTC | CASSLEGGDLARTYEQYF
TRBJ2-5 | - | TRBV10-2 | TRBD2 | TGCGCCAGCAGTGATTCGGGAGGGCCCTTTCTCGCAGAGACCCAGTACTTC | CASSDSGGPFLAETQYF